Reported below is one T cell receptor (beta chain). The data derive from a study of blood T cell repertoires in COVID-19. This CDR3 spans 17 amino acids. The germline V gene has CDR1 MDHEN and CDR2 SYDVKM. Trimming at V came to 2 bases and at J to 2 bases, leaving 6 bases not matched to a gene. Produced via immunoSEQ multiplex PCR; TCRdb's table is partial and in-frame only. Found here are some 280,000 clones, about 91% of them singletons; the top ten hold under 15%. This sequence joins TRBV28 and TRBJ1-5; 10 bases line up with TRBD1. The sample was peripheral blood. The sequence derives from a woman in her fifties or sixties with acute or convalescent COVID-19. CDR3 sequence reads: CASSLRGTGVRNQPQHF. Here the CDR3 DNA reads TGTGCCAGCAGTTTACGCGGGACAGGGGTGCGCAATCAGCCCCAGCATTTT.